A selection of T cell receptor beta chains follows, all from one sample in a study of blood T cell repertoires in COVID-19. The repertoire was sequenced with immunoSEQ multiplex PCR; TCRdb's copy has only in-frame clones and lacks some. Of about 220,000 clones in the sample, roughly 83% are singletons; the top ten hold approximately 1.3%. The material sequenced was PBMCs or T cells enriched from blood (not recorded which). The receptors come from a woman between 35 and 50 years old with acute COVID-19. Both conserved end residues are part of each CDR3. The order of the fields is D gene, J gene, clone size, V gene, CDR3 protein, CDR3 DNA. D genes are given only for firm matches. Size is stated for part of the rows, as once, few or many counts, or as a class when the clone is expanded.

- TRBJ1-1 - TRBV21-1 CARLDRDRRGTEAFF TGTGCCAGACTCGACAGGGATCGGCGGGGCACTGAAGCTTTCTTT
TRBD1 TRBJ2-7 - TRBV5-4 CASSFRDSPYEQYF TGTGCCAGCAGCTTCCGGGACAGCCCCTACGAGCAGTACTTC
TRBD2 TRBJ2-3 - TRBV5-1 CASSVSGDYTDTQYF TGCGCCAGCAGCGTGAGCGGGGACTACACAGATACGCAGTATTTT
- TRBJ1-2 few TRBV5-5 CASSPPLTGAFGYTF TGTGCCAGCAGCCCACCTTTAACAGGAGCCTTTGGCTACACCTTC
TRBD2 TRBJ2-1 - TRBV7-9 CASSPRTSGGAWNEQFF TGTGCCAGCAGCCCGAGGACTAGCGGGGGCGCTTGGAATGAGCAGTTCTTC
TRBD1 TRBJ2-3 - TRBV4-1 CASSQDPGQLTDTQYF TGCGCCAGCAGCCAGGATCCGGGACAGCTCACAGATACGCAGTATTTT
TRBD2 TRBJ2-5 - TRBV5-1 CASRMVAGVETQYF TGCGCCAGCAGGATGGTAGCGGGAGTAGAGACCCAGTACTTC
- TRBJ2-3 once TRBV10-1 CASSEGGGPSDTQYF TGCGCCAGCAGTGAAGGGGGAGGGCCGTCGGATACGCAGTATTTT
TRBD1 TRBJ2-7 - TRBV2 CASRGDRGIYEQYF TGTGCCAGCAGGGGGGACAGGGGGATCTACGAGCAGTACTTC
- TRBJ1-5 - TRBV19 CASSIEGLQPQHF TGTGCCAGTAGTATAGAGGGGCTTCAGCCCCAGCATTTT
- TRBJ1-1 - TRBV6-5 CASSLTVTFFNTEAFF TGTGCCAGCAGTTTGACAGTAACTTTTTTCAACACTGAAGCTTTCTTT
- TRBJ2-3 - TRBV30 CARSGDTDTQYF TGTGCCCGGTCCGGGGACACAGATACGCAGTATTTT
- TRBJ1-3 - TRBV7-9 CASSLRATGSGNTIYF TGTGCCAGCAGCTTAAGAGCCACAGGGTCTGGAAACACCATATATTTT
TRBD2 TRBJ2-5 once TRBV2 CASSLAGVGETQYF TGTGCCAGCAGTCTAGCGGGAGTGGGAGAGACCCAGTACTTC
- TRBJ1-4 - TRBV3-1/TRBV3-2 CASSHTPRRGSNEKLFF TGTGCCAGCAGCCACACACCCCGGAGAGGATCTAATGAAAAACTGTTTTTT
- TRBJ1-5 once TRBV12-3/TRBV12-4 CASSARNQPQHF TGTGCCAGCAGTGCTCGGAATCAGCCCCAGCATTTT
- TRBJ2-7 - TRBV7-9 CASSPETGLRIEQYF TGTGCCAGCAGCCCGGAAACTGGACTGAGGATTGAGCAGTACTTC
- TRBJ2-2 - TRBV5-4 CASSPQNRISGELFF TGTGCCAGCAGCCCCCAAAACAGGATCTCCGGGGAGCTGTTTTTT
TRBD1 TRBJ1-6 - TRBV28 CASSFGGQGNSPLHF TGTGCCAGCAGTTTCGGGGGACAGGGTAATTCACCCCTCCACTTT
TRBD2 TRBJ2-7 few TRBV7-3 CASSLTGGRYEQYF TGTGCCAGCAGCTTAACTGGCGGGAGGTACGAGCAGTACTTC
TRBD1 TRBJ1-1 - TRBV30 CAHGTVNTEAFF TGTGCCCACGGGACAGTGAACACTGAAGCTTTCTTT
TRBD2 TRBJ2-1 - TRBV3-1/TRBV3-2 CASSQKTSVYNEQFF TGTGCCAGCAGCCAAAAGACTAGCGTCTACAATGAGCAGTTCTTC
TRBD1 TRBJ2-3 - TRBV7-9 CASSLPRQGRGTDTQYF TGTGCCAGCAGCTTACCGAGACAGGGGCGGGGTACAGATACGCAGTATTTT
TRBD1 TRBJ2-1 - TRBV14 CASSERDSSYNEQFF TGTGCCAGCAGCGAAAGGGACAGCTCCTACAATGAGCAGTTCTTC
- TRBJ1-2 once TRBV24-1 CATSDLTATGGYTF TGTGCCACCAGTGACCTGACAGCGACGGGTGGCTACACCTTC
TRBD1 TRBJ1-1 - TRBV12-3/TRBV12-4 CASSGTGWEAFF TGTGCCAGCAGCGGGACAGGGTGGGAAGCTTTCTTT
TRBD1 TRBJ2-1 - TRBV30 CATAGTGVYNEQFF TGTGCCACGGCCGGGACAGGGGTCTACAATGAGCAGTTCTTC
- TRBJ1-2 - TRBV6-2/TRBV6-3 CASSPDTYGYTF TGTGCCAGCAGTCCGGACACCTATGGCTACACCTTC
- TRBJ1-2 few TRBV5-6 CASSFQSLVRGYTF TGTGCCAGCAGCTTTCAATCTCTAGTGCGTGGCTACACCTTC
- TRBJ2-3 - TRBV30 CAWSVFFSGLRRDTDTQYF TGTGCCTGGAGTGTATTCTTTTCGGGACTGAGACGAGACACAGATACGCAGTATTTT
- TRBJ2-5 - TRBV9 CASSVEGVPGETQYF TGTGCCAGCAGCGTAGAGGGGGTCCCCGGGGAGACCCAGTACTTC
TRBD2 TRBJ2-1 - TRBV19 CASSRTSGGYNEQFF TGTGCCAGTAGTAGGACTAGCGGGGGCTACAATGAGCAGTTCTTC
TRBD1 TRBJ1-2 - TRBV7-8 CASSLGRTGDGYTF TGTGCCAGCAGCTTGGGTCGGACAGGGGATGGCTACACCTTC
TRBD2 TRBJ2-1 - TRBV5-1 CASTLGGSGDYNEQFF TGCGCCAGCACCCTGGGGGGGTCGGGAGACTACAATGAGCAGTTCTTC
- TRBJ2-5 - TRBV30 CAWSVLETQYF TGTGCCTGGAGTGTACTAGAGACCCAGTACTTC
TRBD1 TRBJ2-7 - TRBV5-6 CASRRTGGRYEQYF TGTGCCAGCAGACGCACAGGGGGTAGATACGAGCAGTACTTC
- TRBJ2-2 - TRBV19 CASSGSTRAGELFF TGTGCCAGTAGCGGATCGACTAGGGCCGGGGAGCTGTTTTTT
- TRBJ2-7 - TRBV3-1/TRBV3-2 CASSQGGHLVSSYEQYF TGTGCCAGCAGCCAAGGAGGCCATCTAGTCAGCTCCTACGAGCAGTACTTC
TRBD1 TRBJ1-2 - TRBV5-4 CASSSGQSTNYGYTF TGTGCCAGCAGCTCGGGACAGTCGACTAACTATGGCTACACCTTC
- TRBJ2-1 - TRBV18 CASSITSLGEQFF TGTGCCAGCTCAATTACTAGCTTAGGTGAGCAGTTCTTC
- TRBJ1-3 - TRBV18 CASSPSGDSGNTIYF TGTGCCAGCTCACCAAGCGGGGACTCTGGAAACACCATATATTTT
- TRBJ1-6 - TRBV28 CASSPPHSSNSPLHF TGTGCCAGCAGTCCCCCGCACAGTTCTAATTCACCCCTCCACTTT
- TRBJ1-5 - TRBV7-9 CASSLEGRGNQPQHF TGTGCCAGCAGCTTAGAAGGCCGAGGGAATCAGCCCCAGCATTTT
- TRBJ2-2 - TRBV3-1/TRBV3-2 CASSQGTSNTGELFF TGTGCCAGCAGCCAAGGGACTTCGAACACCGGGGAGCTGTTTTTT
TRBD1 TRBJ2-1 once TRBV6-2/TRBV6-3 CASSTGQGYYNEQFF TGTGCCAGCAGTACTGGACAGGGATACTACAATGAGCAGTTCTTC
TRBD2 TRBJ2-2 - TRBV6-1 CASSEFQGGTGELFF TGTGCCAGCAGTGAATTTCAGGGAGGGACCGGGGAGCTGTTTTTT
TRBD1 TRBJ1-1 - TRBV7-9 CASSFRQGNTEAFF TGTGCCAGCAGCTTTCGACAGGGGAACACTGAAGCTTTCTTT
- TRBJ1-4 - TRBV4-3 CASSQEQAGRHGNEKLFF TGCGCCAGCAGCCAAGAACAGGCGGGAAGGCACGGTAATGAAAAACTGTTTTTT
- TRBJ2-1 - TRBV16 CASSLTSQQFF TGTGCCAGCAGCCTAACGAGTCAGCAGTTCTTC
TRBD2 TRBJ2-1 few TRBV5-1 CASRTSGTYNEQFF TGCGCCAGCAGAACTAGCGGAACCTACAATGAGCAGTTCTTC